Listed below are T cell receptor beta chains from one sample, sequenced in a study of beta chain features in type 1 diabetes. Clones were sequenced by immunoSEQ multiplex PCR, and TCRdb holds only the in-frame ones, with some missing. The sample lists 680,000 or so clones, 15% to 17% occurring once. Sequenced input: naive CD4+ T cells from blood. The receptors derive from a man younger than 35 in good health. Both conserved end residues are part of each CDR3. A D gene is named only where the DNA matches it firmly. Rows give clone size only sometimes, using once, few, many, or a class for an expanded clone.

V gene	D gene	clone size	J gene	CDR3 protein	CDR3 DNA
TRBV10-3	-	-	TRBJ2-7	CAIRVGGGVYEQYF	TGTGCCATCAGGGTCGGAGGTGGGGTCTACGAGCAGTACTTC
TRBV5-1	TRBD2	-	TRBJ2-2	CASKSGLAANTGELFF	TGCGCCAGCAAGAGTGGACTAGCGGCGAACACCGGGGAGCTGTTTTTT
TRBV28	TRBD1	-	TRBJ1-5	CASSLTGGGQPQHF	TGTGCCAGCAGTTTGACAGGGGGAGGTCAGCCCCAGCATTTT
TRBV5-4	-	-	TRBJ2-7	CASSLAGRQGIYEQYF	TGTGCCAGCAGCTTGGCCGGGAGACAGGGCATCTACGAGCAGTACTTC
TRBV6-5	-	few	TRBJ2-1	CASSPSRGNGNEQFF	TGTGCCAGCAGCCCCAGCAGGGGCAACGGCAATGAGCAGTTCTTC
TRBV11-1	TRBD2	few	TRBJ2-7	CASSLPWTSAEQYF	TGTGCCAGCAGCTTACCGTGGACTAGCGCCGAGCAGTACTTC
TRBV7-6	-	few	TRBJ2-7	CASSLDRTTFIYEQYF	TGTGCCAGCAGCTTGGACCGGACTACATTTATCTACGAGCAGTACTTC
TRBV29-1	-	few	TRBJ2-4	CSSMLADGAKNIQYF	TGCAGCTCGATGCTAGCCGACGGGGCCAAAAACATTCAGTACTTC
TRBV20-1	-	few	TRBJ1-2	CSAPDYGYTF	TGCAGTGCTCCGGACTATGGCTACACCTTC
TRBV16	-	-	TRBJ1-2	CASSQSSGTPRGYTF	TGTGCCAGCAGCCAATCCTCCGGGACTCCTCGTGGCTACACCTTC
TRBV7-2	TRBD1	few	TRBJ2-7	CASSLASLQGYYEQYF	TGTGCCAGCAGCTTAGCGTCCCTACAGGGGTACTACGAGCAGTACTTC
TRBV10-3	-	many	TRBJ2-3	CAISGRSTDTQYF	TGTGCCATCAGTGGGCGCAGCACAGATACGCAGTATTTT
TRBV6-1	TRBD1	-	TRBJ2-7	CASSELGQGRSYEQYF	TGTGCCAGCAGTGAACTCGGACAGGGTAGGTCCTACGAGCAGTACTTC
TRBV25-1	TRBD1	few	TRBJ2-7	CASSGQGVKEQYF	TGTGCCAGCAGTGGACAGGGAGTGAAAGAGCAGTACTTC
TRBV9	TRBD1	few	TRBJ1-4	CASSVEQGAVWEKLFF	TGTGCCAGCAGCGTAGAGCAGGGGGCGGTATGGGAAAAACTGTTTTTT
TRBV27	-	few	TRBJ1-1	CASRLSRWTEAFF	TGTGCCAGCAGGCTCTCCCGCTGGACTGAAGCTTTCTTT
TRBV11-2	TRBD2	few	TRBJ2-7	CASSLLAEYEQYF	TGTGCCAGCAGCCTCCTAGCGGAGTACGAGCAGTACTTC
TRBV2	-	-	TRBJ1-2	CASSHRRGRNYGYTF	TGTGCCAGCAGTCACCGAAGGGGACGGAACTATGGCTACACCTTC
TRBV10-3	TRBD1	few	TRBJ2-1	CAIGTPGQPKQFF	TGTGCCATCGGTACCCCGGGACAGCCTAAGCAGTTCTTC
TRBV10-3	TRBD2	-	TRBJ2-1	CAISNPGTSGDNEQFF	TGTGCCATCAGTAATCCCGGGACTAGCGGGGACAATGAGCAGTTCTTC
TRBV4-3	-	-	TRBJ2-5	CASSQESRKETQYF	TGCGCCAGCAGCCAAGAGTCCAGAAAAGAGACCCAGTACTTC
TRBV28	-	-	TRBJ2-7	CASSPSTRGNSYEQYF	TGTGCCAGCAGTCCCTCAACCCGTGGTAACTCCTACGAGCAGTACTTC
TRBV19	-	few	TRBJ2-1	CASSIRVSSYNEQFF	TGTGCCAGTAGTATCCGAGTAAGCTCCTACAATGAGCAGTTCTTC
TRBV19	-	-	TRBJ1-6	CASSYTGTPLHF	TGTGCCAGTAGTTATACAGGGACCCCCCTCCACTTT
TRBV14	TRBD1	-	TRBJ1-2	CASSQPGQGNYGYTF	TGTGCCAGCAGCCAACCGGGACAGGGGAACTATGGCTACACCTTC
TRBV7-9	TRBD1	few	TRBJ1-5	CASSLIDLRTGSNQPQHF	TGTGCCAGCAGTTTAATAGATCTCAGGACAGGGAGCAATCAGCCCCAGCATTTT
TRBV29-1	-	few	TRBJ2-7	CSAADGSYEQYF	TGCAGCGCAGCGGACGGGTCCTACGAGCAGTACTTC
TRBV18	-	few	TRBJ2-5	CASSLGTGRPGVKETQYF	TGTGCCAGCTCACTCGGCACCGGAAGGCCAGGGGTAAAAGAGACCCAGTACTTC
TRBV7-9	-	few	TRBJ2-7	CASRPDGTYEQYF	TGTGCCAGCAGACCTGACGGTACTTACGAGCAGTACTTC
TRBV18	TRBD1	-	TRBJ1-5	CASSTETGMTQPQHF	TGTGCCAGCTCGACCGAGACAGGGATGACTCAGCCCCAGCATTTT
TRBV30	TRBD1	few	TRBJ1-1	CAWSVGGTVNTEAFF	TGTGCCTGGAGTGTAGGAGGGACAGTGAACACTGAAGCTTTCTTT
TRBV11-1	TRBD2	few	TRBJ2-5	CASSLAGAETQYF	TGTGCCAGCAGTCTAGCGGGGGCGGAGACCCAGTACTTC
TRBV7-9	-	-	TRBJ2-1	CASSLQGVNNEQFF	TGTGCCAGCAGCTTACAGGGAGTCAACAATGAGCAGTTCTTC
TRBV7-2	-	-	TRBJ2-7	CASSLELALGEQYF	TGTGCCAGCAGCTTAGAGCTCGCTCTAGGCGAGCAGTACTTC
TRBV9	TRBD2	-	TRBJ2-7	CASSVGLAGGNLYEQYF	TGTGCCAGCAGCGTAGGACTAGCGGGGGGGAACCTCTACGAGCAGTACTTC
TRBV6-1	-	-	TRBJ2-4	CATTPGAKNIQYF	TGTGCCACCACCCCCGGGGCCAAAAACATTCAGTACTTC
TRBV7-2	-	few	TRBJ1-4	CASSLSRSGEKLFF	TGTGCCAGCAGCTTAAGCAGGAGTGGTGAAAAACTGTTTTTT
TRBV28	-	few	TRBJ2-7	CASTAVGPHEQYF	TGTGCCAGCACAGCTGTGGGGCCCCACGAGCAGTACTTC
TRBV5-6	-	few	TRBJ2-5	CASSLGGLNQETQYF	TGTGCCAGCAGCTTAGGGGGGCTAAACCAAGAGACCCAGTACTTC
TRBV7-7	-	-	TRBJ2-2	CASSFDMTNTGELFF	TGTGCTAGCAGCTTTGACATGACTAACACCGGGGAGCTGTTTTTT
TRBV11-2	-	-	TRBJ1-2	CASSPRFGSFGYTF	TGTGCCAGCAGCCCCCGATTCGGGAGTTTTGGCTACACCTTC
TRBV2	-	many	TRBJ2-1	CASRNAHEQFF	TGTGCCAGCCGGAATGCCCATGAGCAGTTCTTC
TRBV5-1	-	few	TRBJ2-4	CASSTGDTFTAKNIQYF	TGCGCCAGCAGCACGGGGGACACCTTTACGGCCAAAAACATTCAGTACTTC
TRBV29-1	-	few	TRBJ1-4	CSADSNEKLFF	TGCAGCGCTGACAGCAATGAAAAACTGTTTTTT
TRBV20-1	-	few	TRBJ1-2	CSANVNYGYTF	TGCAGTGCTAACGTAAACTATGGCTACACCTTC
TRBV5-1	TRBD2	few	TRBJ2-7	CASSDPTSGNREQYF	TGCGCCAGCAGCGACCCTACTAGCGGGAATCGCGAGCAGTACTTC
TRBV5-1	-	-	TRBJ2-7	CASSLSGTSSYEQYF	TGCGCCAGCAGCCTCTCGGGGACCAGCTCCTACGAGCAGTACTTC
TRBV6-5	-	few	TRBJ2-7	CASSYRTGRGEQYF	TGTGCCAGCAGTTATCGTACAGGGCGGGGAGAGCAGTACTTC
TRBV9	TRBD2	-	TRBJ2-3	CASSVLAGGPKDTQYF	TGTGCCAGCAGCGTACTAGCGGGGGGGCCAAAGGATACGCAGTATTTT
TRBV6-1	-	few	TRBJ2-4	CASSDWATNIQYF	TGTGCCAGCAGTGATTGGGCTACTAACATTCAGTACTTC
TRBV27	TRBD1	-	TRBJ2-6	CASSLYRQGGANVLTF	TGTGCCAGCAGTTTATATCGACAGGGAGGGGCCAACGTCCTGACTTTC
TRBV5-1	-	few	TRBJ2-7	CASSLGGMESYEQYF	TGCGCCAGCAGCTTGGGTGGGATGGAGTCCTACGAGCAGTACTTC
TRBV13	TRBD1	-	TRBJ1-3	CASSSPGQGAHTIYF	TGTGCCAGCAGCTCCCCAGGACAGGGGGCTCACACCATATATTTT
TRBV28	-	-	TRBJ2-5	CASSFIGRPSGETQYF	TGTGCCAGCAGTTTTATCGGGCGTCCCTCGGGAGAGACCCAGTACTTC
TRBV7-9	TRBD2	-	TRBJ2-3	CASSIGTSGTDTQYF	TGTGCCAGCAGCATAGGGACTAGCGGCACAGATACGCAGTATTTT
TRBV5-6	-	few	TRBJ1-1	CASSSPGAGRGTEAFF	TGTGCCAGCAGCTCCCCGGGGGCCGGGCGAGGAACTGAAGCTTTCTTT
TRBV16	-	-	TRBJ1-5	CASSPKGSGSQPQHF	TGTGCCAGCAGCCCAAAGGGGTCAGGGAGTCAGCCCCAGCATTTT
TRBV5-4	TRBD1	-	TRBJ2-7	CASSLWDRVTYEQYF	TGTGCCAGCAGCTTATGGGACAGGGTTACCTACGAGCAGTACTTC
TRBV7-2	-	-	TRBJ2-6	CASGPHAVRLGSGANVLTF	TGTGCCAGCGGCCCCCACGCGGTCCGCCTAGGATCTGGGGCCAACGTCCTGACTTTC
TRBV10-3	TRBD1	-	TRBJ2-7	CAARKPTGTYEQYF	TGTGCCGCCCGTAAGCCGACAGGGACCTACGAGCAGTACTTC